The present TCR beta chain was sequenced within a study of T cell repertoires in cytomegalovirus infection. Overall study: Indications came from public TCR beta signatures; they pointed to CMV infection and to a matching HLA type.

Overall study findings and caveats: Totalled public TCR beta family frequency picked out people who carried CMV plus the relevant HLA. Clonotypes of TCR beta that were HLA-C-restricted and CMV-specific dominated the ex vivo response.

A word on this clonotype: Its target is unknown.

Each CDR3 protein gets one entry after TCRdb re-called the reads with MiXCR. The profile shows about 740,000 distinct CDR3 sequences, 35% of them singletons. The receptor comes from a human donor in good health (CMV status not recorded). Some clones in this sample may be carry-over from other donors' samples. Sequences were obtained from PBMCs.

CDR3 amino acids: CASSLAEQGGKETQYF. CDR3 sequence (DNA): TGTGCCAGCAGCTTAGCGGAGCAGGGTGGTAAAGAGACCCAGTACTTC. The V gene is TRBV7-2, the J gene TRBJ2-5; D perhaps matches TRBD1 (5 bases). From germline, CDR1 is SGHTA and CDR2 FQGNSA. The CDR3 loop spans 16 amino acids. Trimming shortened V by 0 bases and J by 3 bases, and 14 bases separated the two germline ends.